Listed below are T cell receptor beta chains from one sample, sequenced in a study of blood T cell repertoires in COVID-19. Clones were sequenced by immunoSEQ multiplex PCR, and TCRdb holds only the in-frame ones, with some missing. The table records approximately 490,000 clones, approximately 90% of them present only once. Sequenced: PBMCs or T cells enriched from blood (not recorded which). The receptors stem from a woman in her sixties or seventies who had recovered from COVID-19. CDR3s include the opening cysteine and the closing phenylalanine or tryptophan. A D gene is named only where the DNA matches it firmly. Only part of the rows carry a size: once, few, many, or a class if the clone is expanded.

TRBD1	TRBV5-1	TRBJ1-5	once	TGCGCCAGCAGCTTGGAATCGCCCGACAGGGGCCATCAGCCCCAGCATTTT	CASSLESPDRGHQPQHF
NA	TRBV5-1	TRBJ1-1	NA	TGCGCCAGCAGCTTGAACGGGGTAAGCACTGAAGCTTTCTTT	CASSLNGVSTEAFF
TRBD2	TRBV15	TRBJ2-2	NA	TGTGCCACCAGCGCTAGAAAGCGGGGGGCCATTAACACCGGGGAGCTGTTTTTT	CATSARKRGAINTGELFF
NA	TRBV7-2	TRBJ1-1	NA	TGTGCCAGCAGCTTAGGGCTATTCGGAGGCGGAGCTTTCTTT	CASSLGLFGGGAFF
TRBD1	TRBV25-1	TRBJ1-1	NA	TGTGCCAGCAGTGAAGTGGGACAGCCTGAAGCTTTCTTT	CASSEVGQPEAFF
NA	TRBV10-2	TRBJ1-2	few	TGCGCCAGCAGCTGGAGCGGGGAAAATGGCTACACCTTC	CASSWSGENGYTF
NA	TRBV6-1	TRBJ2-5	NA	TGTGCCAGCAGTGAACAGGGTAGAGAGACCCAGTACTTC	CASSEQGRETQYF
NA	TRBV19	TRBJ2-1	NA	TGTGCCAGTAGTGGGACACGCGTATACAATGAGCAGTTCTTC	CASSGTRVYNEQFF
NA	TRBV19	TRBJ2-2	once	TGTGCCAGTAGCCCGGCTTGGGTGGATCGGGCCGGGGAGCTGTTTTTT	CASSPAWVDRAGELFF
TRBD2	TRBV5-5	TRBJ2-2	NA	TGTGCCAGCAGCTCCACTAGCGAGGCCGGGGAGCTGTTTTTT	CASSSTSEAGELFF